These 31 T cell receptor beta chains originate from one sample sequenced in a study of T cells expressing NK-cell markers. After re-calling the 5' RACE reads, TCRdb lists one entry per CDR3 protein, DNA absent. Its listing shows about 140,000 distinct CDR3 sequences. The specimen sequenced was blood T cells: a sorted CD56 or NKG2C T cell subset, CD4+ or CD8+ T cells, or bulk PBMC T cells (not recorded which). The origin of the receptors is a man aged 18 to 30 in good health.

The V and J genes are TRBV6-2 or TRBV6-3 and TRBJ2-3; TCRdb names TRBD2, which stays unverified in the absence of DNA. Germline V gene data show CDR1 as MNHEY and CDR2 as SVGEGT. CDR3 length equals 16 residues. The CDR3 reads CASSLGTSGRADTQYF.

The chain has TRBV7-2 and TRBJ1-2. CDR1 is SGHTA and CDR2 is FQGNSA in the germline V gene. The CDR3 length is 13 residues. The CDR3 loop reads CASSFLGSYGYTF.

V usage is TRBV4-3 and J usage is TRBJ1-5. The CDR3 covers 15 residues. Germline CDR1 is LGHNA and CDR2 is YSLEER. CDR3 loop: CASSPGRNSNQPQHF.

V is TRBV9 and J is TRBJ2-2; without DNA, the TCRdb call of TRBD2 cannot be checked. The CDR3 sequence is 19 residues long. Germline CDR1 SGDLS, CDR2 YYNGEE. CDR3 in amino acids: CASSISGRADESNTGELFF.

CDR3 amino acids: CASSASGTPGYEQYF. The chain links TRBV9 to TRBJ2-7; TCRdb's D call of TRBD2 is untestable without DNA. This CDR3 region has 15 residues. In germline, CDR1 is SGDLS, CDR2 YYNGEE.

The chain joins TRBV5-6 to TRBJ2-5. CDR1 and CDR2 (germline): SGHDT, YYEEEE. The CDR3 has 14 amino acids. This CDR3 is CASSSGMGQETQYF.

The rearrangement links TRBV15 to TRBJ2-1; TCRdb's assignment of TRBD1 cannot be checked, as there is no DNA. This CDR3 region has 15 residues. Germline V gene data show CDR1 as LNHNV and CDR2 as YYDKDF (reference sequence). CDR3 residues: CATRGGGNSRNEQFF. The complete variable domain, with remaining parts taken from reference TRBV15 and TRBJ2-1, reads DAMVIQNPRYQVTQFGKPVTLSCSQTLNHNVMYWYQQKSSQAPKLLFHYYDKDFNNEADTPDNFQSRRPNTSFCFLDIRSPGLGDTAMYLCATRGGGNSRNEQFFGPGTRLTVL.

J is TRBJ2-2 and V is TRBV29-1; TCRdb calls TRBD1, which cannot be checked without DNA. The CDR3 totals 16 residues. Germline loops: CDR1 SQVTM, CDR2 ANQGSEA. This CDR3 is CSAGLEDTANTGELFF.

The V gene is TRBV12-3 or TRBV12-4, the J gene TRBJ2-1; TCRdb names TRBD1, which stays unverified in the absence of DNA. The CDR3 consists of 17 residues. The CDR3 spells CASSPTPGQGRSGEQFF.

The V call is TRBV11-2, the J call TRBJ2-5. Germline V gene lookup returns CDR1 SGHAT and CDR2 FQNNGV. The CDR3 is 13 amino acids. The CDR3 sequence is CASSPTGKETQYF.

This chain uses TRBV6-5 with TRBJ2-7; TCRdb indicates TRBD2, and absent DNA this call remains unverified. Looked up from germline, CDR1 is MNHEY and CDR2 is SVGAGI. The CDR3 loop spans 15 amino acids. This chain's CDR3 is CASSYLGSAGGEQYF.

The J gene is TRBJ2-3, the V gene TRBV28. The germline CDR1 and CDR2 sequences are MDHEN and SYDVKM. The CDR3 sequence is 13 residues long. CDR3 protein: CAISETSTDTQYF.

J is TRBJ2-4 and V is TRBV14; TCRdb lists TRBD1, though no DNA is available to test this call. Germline V gene data show CDR1 as SGHDN and CDR2 as FVKESK. CDR3 length: 15 residues. The CDR3 region is CASSQFLGPKNIQYF. Full variable domain (remainder filled in from reference TRBV14 and TRBJ2-4): EAGVTQFPSHSVIEKGQTVTLRCDPISGHDNLYWYRRVMGKEIKFLLHFVKESKQDESGMPNNRFLAERTGGTYSTLKVQPAELEDSGVYFCASSQFLGPKNIQYFGAGTRLSVL.

CDR3 amino acids: CASSQPLGTNTGELFF. This sequence joins TRBV3-1 and TRBJ2-2. This CDR3 contains 16 residues. From germline, CDR1 is LGHDT and CDR2 YNNKEL (reference sequence).

The CDR3 reads CASSYSGGGTGELFF. V gene TRBV6-5 combines with J gene TRBJ2-2; the D call of TRBD2 rests on TCRdb alone, since no DNA is present to check it. The CDR3 totals 15 residues. The germline gives CDR1 MNHEY, CDR2 SVGAGI.

The V and J genes are TRBV7-9 and TRBJ2-1; TCRdb calls TRBD1, which cannot be checked without DNA. CDR1 and CDR2 (germline): SEHNR, FQNEAQ (reference sequence). This CDR3 contains 15 residues. The CDR3: CASSHTGGERNEQFF.

Here the CDR3 reads CASSLLAASTDTQYF. The chain carries TRBV7-9 and TRBJ2-3. CDR1 is SEHNR and CDR2 is FQNEAQ in the germline V gene (reference sequence). The CDR3 is 15 amino acids.

This chain joins TRBV4-1 and TRBJ1-6; as DNA is missing, the TRBD1 call by TCRdb cannot be tested. This CDR3 is built from 21 residues. Germline V gene lookup returns CDR1 MGHRA and CDR2 YSYEKL. The CDR3: CASSQVSGSDRPSSYNSPLHF.

The chain has TRBV12-3 or TRBV12-4 and TRBJ2-5; the TCRdb call, TRBD1, lacks DNA for checking. The CDR3 totals 16 residues. The chain's CDR3 is CASSLRLGPNQETQYF.

The rearrangement uses TRBV7-9 and TRBJ2-4; TCRdb proposes TRBD1, but this gene call is untestable without DNA. Germline CDR1 reads SEHNR; CDR2 reads FQNEAQ (reference sequence). The CDR3 extends over 17 amino acids. The CDR3 sequence: CASSLAGQDLAKNIQYF.

V is TRBV27 and J is TRBJ2-3; the TCRdb D gene call, TRBD1, has no DNA to confirm it. The CDR3 is 15 amino acids. The germline gives CDR1 MNHEY, CDR2 SMNVEV (reference sequence). The CDR3 sequence is CASSAREAWTDTQYF.

The rearrangement joins TRBV7-9 to TRBJ2-3; TCRdb outputs TRBD1, but without DNA this stays unchecked. This CDR3 comprises 15 residues. Germline lookup yields CDR1 SEHNR and CDR2 FQNEAQ (reference sequence). The CDR3 reads CASSPQQGGQDTQYF.

The CDR3 protein is CASSWTGLNNEQFF. V is TRBV12-3 or TRBV12-4 and J is TRBJ2-1; the D gene TCRdb calls, TRBD1, cannot be checked with no DNA. This CDR3 contains 14 residues.

The chain combines TRBV15 with TRBJ1-1. Germline CDR1 is LNHNV and CDR2 is YYDKDF (reference sequence). The length of the CDR3 is 13 residues. CDR3 sequence reads: CATSRSERSEAFF.

The chain employs TRBV6-1 and TRBJ2-5; lacking DNA, the TRBD2 call made by TCRdb goes unchecked. The CDR3 has 16 residues. Germline V CDR1 and CDR2: MNHNS, SASEGT. This CDR3 reads CASNSPGLAGAETQYF.

The chain is built from TRBV28 and TRBJ2-7; TCRdb designates TRBD1, a call that cannot be tested without DNA. CDR1 is MDHEN, CDR2 SYDVKM, per germline. The CDR3 consists of 15 residues. The CDR3 reads CASSSPGGGKYEQYF.

The chain employs TRBV5-1 and TRBJ2-2. The CDR3 runs to 16 residues. Per the germline V gene, CDR1 is SGHRS and CDR2 is YFSETQ. CDR3 sequence reads: CASSLVASLNTGELFF.

The chain combines TRBV5-1 with TRBJ2-3; the D gene TCRdb calls, TRBD2, cannot be checked with no DNA. In germline, CDR1 is SGHRS, CDR2 YFSETQ. The CDR3 loop spans 14 amino acids. CDR3 sequence: CASSFLGVSDTQYF. Complete variable domain (other parts from reference TRBV5-1 and TRBJ2-3): KAGVTQTPRYLIKTRGQQVTLSCSPISGHRSVSWYQQTPGQGLQFLFEYFSETQRNKGNFPGRFSGRQFSNSRSEMNVSTLELGDSALYLCASSFLGVSDTQYFGPGTRLTVL.

The chain's CDR3 is CSASPDSASSGNTIYF. This chain links TRBV20-1 with TRBJ1-3; checking the TCRdb D call of TRBD1 is not possible without DNA. CDR1 and CDR2 (germline): DFQATT, SNEGSKA (reference sequence). CDR3 length: 16 residues.

This sequence joins TRBV2 and TRBJ2-7; TCRdb's D call of TRBD2 is untestable without DNA. The germline V gene encodes CDR1 SNHLY and CDR2 FYNNEI. CDR3 length: 13 amino acids. The CDR3: CASREGEQNEQYF.

The V call is TRBV7-6, the J call TRBJ2-1; TCRdb proposes TRBD1, but this gene call is untestable without DNA. The CDR3 covers 15 residues. CDR1 and CDR2 from the germline V gene are SGHVS and FNYEAQ. The CDR3 protein is CASSPPGFLYNEQFF. The complete variable domain, with remaining parts taken from reference TRBV7-6 and TRBJ2-1, reads GAGVSQSPRYKVTKRGQDVALRCDPISGHVSLYWYRQALGQGPEFLTYFNYEAQQDKSGLPNDRFSAERPEGSISTLTIQRTEQRDSAMYRCASSPPGFLYNEQFFGPGTRLTVL.